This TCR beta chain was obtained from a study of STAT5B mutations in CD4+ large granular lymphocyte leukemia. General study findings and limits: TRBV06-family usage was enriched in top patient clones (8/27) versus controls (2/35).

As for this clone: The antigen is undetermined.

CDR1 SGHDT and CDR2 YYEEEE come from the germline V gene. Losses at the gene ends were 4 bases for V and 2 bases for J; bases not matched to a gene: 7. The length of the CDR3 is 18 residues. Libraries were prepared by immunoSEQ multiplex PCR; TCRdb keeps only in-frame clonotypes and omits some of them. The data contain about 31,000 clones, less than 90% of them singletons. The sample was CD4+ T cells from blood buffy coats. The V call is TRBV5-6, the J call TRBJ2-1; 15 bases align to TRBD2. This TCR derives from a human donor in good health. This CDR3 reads CASSPRTSGRAPYNEQFF. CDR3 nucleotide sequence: TGTGCCAGCAGCCCAAGGACTAGCGGGAGGGCTCCCTACAATGAGCAGTTCTTC.